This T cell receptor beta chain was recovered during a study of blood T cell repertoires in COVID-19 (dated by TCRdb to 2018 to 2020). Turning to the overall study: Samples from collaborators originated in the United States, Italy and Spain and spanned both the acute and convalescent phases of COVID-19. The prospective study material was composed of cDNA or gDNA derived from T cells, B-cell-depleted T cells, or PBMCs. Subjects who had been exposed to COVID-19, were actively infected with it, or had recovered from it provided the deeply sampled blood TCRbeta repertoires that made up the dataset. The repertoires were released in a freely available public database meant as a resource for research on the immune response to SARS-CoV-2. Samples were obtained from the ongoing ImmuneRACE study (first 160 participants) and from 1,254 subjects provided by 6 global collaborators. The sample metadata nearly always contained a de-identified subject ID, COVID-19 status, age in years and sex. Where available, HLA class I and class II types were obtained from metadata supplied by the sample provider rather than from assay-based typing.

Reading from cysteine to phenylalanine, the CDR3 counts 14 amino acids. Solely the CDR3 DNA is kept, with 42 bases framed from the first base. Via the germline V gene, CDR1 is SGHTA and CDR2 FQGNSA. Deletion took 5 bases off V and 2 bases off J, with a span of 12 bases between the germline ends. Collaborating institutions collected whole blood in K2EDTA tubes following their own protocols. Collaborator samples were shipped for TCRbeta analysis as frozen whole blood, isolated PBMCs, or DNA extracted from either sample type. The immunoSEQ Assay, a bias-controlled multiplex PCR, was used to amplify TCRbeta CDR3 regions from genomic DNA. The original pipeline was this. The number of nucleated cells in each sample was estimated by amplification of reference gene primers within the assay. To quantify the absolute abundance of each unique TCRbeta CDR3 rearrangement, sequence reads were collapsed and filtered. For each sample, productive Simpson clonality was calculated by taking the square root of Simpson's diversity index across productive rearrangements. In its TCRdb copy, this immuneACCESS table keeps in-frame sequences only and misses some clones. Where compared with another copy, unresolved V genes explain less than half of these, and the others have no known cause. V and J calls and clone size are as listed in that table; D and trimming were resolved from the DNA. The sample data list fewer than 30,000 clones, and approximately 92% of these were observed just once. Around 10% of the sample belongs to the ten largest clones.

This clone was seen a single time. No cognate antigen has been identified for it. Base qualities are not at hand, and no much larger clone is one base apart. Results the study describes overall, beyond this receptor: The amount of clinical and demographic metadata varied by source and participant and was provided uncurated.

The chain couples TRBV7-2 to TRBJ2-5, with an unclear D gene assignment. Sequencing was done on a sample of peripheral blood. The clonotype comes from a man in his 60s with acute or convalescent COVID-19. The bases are TGTGCCAGCAGCGGGTCCGGGTTACAAGAGACCCAGTACTTC. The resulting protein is CASSGSGLQETQYF.